The rows below give T cell receptor beta chains drawn from one sample of a study of identical twins. TCRdb analysed the 5' RACE reads with MiXCR anew, one entry per CDR3 protein. The sample lists fewer than 900,000 distinct CDR3 sequences; about 20% were seen once. These records were also assigned to another study, of T cells expressing NK-cell markers.

Sequencing used PBMCs. The receptors originated from a woman aged 18-30 years in good health. CDR3s include the opening cysteine and the closing phenylalanine or tryptophan. A D gene is named only where the DNA matches it firmly. Clone size is shown for a subset of rows, as once, few, many or a class of expanded clone.

clone size	V gene	D gene	J gene	CDR3 DNA	CDR3 protein
-	TRBV20-1	TRBD1	TRBJ2-3	TGCAGTGCTATATACAGGGGAGTCACAGATACGCAGTATTTT	CSAIYRGVTDTQYF
few	TRBV6-4	-	TRBJ1-5	TGTGCCAACCAGGGCCAGCCCCAGCATTTT	CANQGQPQHF
few	TRBV9	TRBD2	TRBJ2-1	TGTGCCAGCAGCGATAGCGGGGGGCAGGGAAATGAGCAGTTCTTC	CASSDSGGQGNEQFF
-	TRBV5-1	TRBD2	TRBJ2-2	TGCGCCAGCAGACTAGCGGCTACCGGGGGGCTGTTTTTT	CASRLAATGGLFF
-	TRBV7-2	-	TRBJ2-7	TGTGCCAGCAGCCGCCCGGCACTAAAGTACGAGCAGTACTTC	CASSRPALKYEQYF
many	TRBV20-1	TRBD1	TRBJ2-7	TGCAGTGCGGAGGACACCGGGACAGGGTTCCCCTACGAGCAGTACTTC	CSAEDTGTGFPYEQYF
-	TRBV20-1	-	TRBJ1-5	TGCAGTGCCGCCCCTGCGGGAGGGTTCGGACCCCAGCATTTT	CSAAPAGGFGPQHF
few	TRBV20-1	-	TRBJ2-5	TGCAGTGCTAGACAGGAGATCCAAGAGACCCAGTACTTC	CSARQEIQETQYF
-	TRBV5-6	-	TRBJ1-2	TGTGCCAGCAACTCTGGAAGAGGCTACACCTTC	CASNSGRGYTF
-	TRBV7-9	-	TRBJ1-1	TGTGCCAGCAGCTTACCAGACAACACTGAAGCTTTCTTT	CASSLPDNTEAFF
many	TRBV3-1	-	TRBJ2-1	TGTGCCAGCAGCCCCGCCAGGTACAATGAGCAGTTCTTC	CASSPARYNEQFF
many	TRBV9	-	TRBJ1-3	TGTGCCAGCTCTTCGATCTCTGGAAACACCATATATTTT	CASSSISGNTIYF
-	TRBV6-5	-	TRBJ2-7	TGTGCCAGCAGTTACCCGGGCCGAGTTTACGAGCAGTACTTC	CASSYPGRVYEQYF
-	TRBV6-1	TRBD1	TRBJ2-7	TGTGCCAGCAGTGGACAGGGGATCTCCTACGAGCAGTACTTC	CASSGQGISYEQYF
few	TRBV10-3	-	TRBJ1-5	TGTGCCATCAGTGACCTAGGCAAGGCCCATCAGCCCCAGCATTTT	CAISDLGKAHQPQHF
-	TRBV5-1	-	TRBJ2-3	TGCGCCAGCAGCTTGTATAATAGCGGCAGCACAGATACGCAGTATTTT	CASSLYNSGSTDTQYF
few	TRBV6-2/TRBV6-3	TRBD1	TRBJ2-7	TGTGCCAGCAGTTACCGGGGACAGGGGACCAACGAGCAGTACTTC	CASSYRGQGTNEQYF
-	TRBV6-1	TRBD2	TRBJ2-3	TGTGCCAGCAGCTTCGCAGGGCGGGGAGGGTTAGATACGCAGTATTTT	CASSFAGRGGLDTQYF
-	TRBV15	-	TRBJ1-5	TGTGCCACCAGCAGTAACGGGGGTATAAGCAATCAGCCCCAGCATTTT	CATSSNGGISNQPQHF
-	TRBV4-1	TRBD2	TRBJ2-5	TGCGCCAGCAGCCCCACTAGCGTTGGCGAGACCCAGTACTTC	CASSPTSVGETQYF
-	TRBV7-2	TRBD2	TRBJ2-2	TGTGCCAGCAGCTTAGCAGCGGGAGGGCCCGGGGAGCTGTTTTTT	CASSLAAGGPGELFF
-	TRBV6-2/TRBV6-3	TRBD2	TRBJ2-7	TGTGCCAGCAGTTACCCCGGACTAGCGGGAGCCTACGAGCAGTACTTC	CASSYPGLAGAYEQYF
-	TRBV6-5	TRBD2	TRBJ2-3	TGTGCCAGCAGTTACTCGGGACTAGCGGGGCAGGGAGATACGCAGTATTTT	CASSYSGLAGQGDTQYF